A single T cell receptor beta chain is shown here with its context. The data are from a study of blood T cell repertoires in COVID-19. The CDR3 covers 15 residues. Losses at the gene ends were 2 bases for V and 6 bases for J; bases not matched to a gene: 8. The germline gives CDR1 MNHEY, CDR2 SMNVEV (reference sequence). In terms of age and location, participants ranged from about 18 to 95 years and lived in approximately 24 US areas. The protocol was immunoSEQ multiplex PCR, while the TCRdb copy is restricted to in-frame clones and leaves out a portion. The sample consists of about 220,000 clones, 70% to 85% of them appearing once.

The source material was PBMCs or T cells enriched from blood (not recorded which). The V call is TRBV27, the J call TRBJ2-7; TRBD1 matches 9 bases. The source of this sequence is a man aged 35 to 55 who had recovered from COVID-19. CDR3 sequence: CASSLRGQGRGEQYF. The CDR3 region has the DNA TGTGCCAGCAGTTTACGAGGACAGGGGAGGGGCGAGCAGTACTTC.